The T cell receptor (beta chain) described here comes from a study of blood T cell repertoires in COVID-19. At the level of the study: Samples of COVID-19 (acute and convalescent) were obtained from the United States, Italy and Spain.

Original processing notes: Reference gene primers were amplified, and this amplification served to estimate nucleated cell counts. Sequencing was performed with immunoSEQ multiplex PCR; in TCRdb, only in-frame clones are kept and a portion is missing. V and J calls and clone size are as listed in that table; D and trimming were resolved from the DNA. The sample consists of about 300,000 clones, over 75% of them appearing once. Germline V gene sequence: CDR1 SEHNR, CDR2 FQNEAQ (reference sequence). J was trimmed by 4 bases and V by 0 bases; bases with no gene match: 4. The CDR3 has 15 amino acids. Membership in each cohort depended on participant-reported clinical history. Recovered status in Cohort 3 required two negative PCRs, clearance, or symptom resolution.

The genes are TRBV7-9 and TRBJ1-2; 8 nucleotides agree with TRBD1. Input material: PBMCs or T cells enriched from blood (not recorded which). The receptor was derived from a man aged 30 to 45 who had recovered from COVID-19. The chain's CDR3 is CASSLADRESYGYTF. The CDR3 DNA sequence: TGTGCCAGCAGCTTAGCGGACAGGGAATCCTATGGCTACACCTTC.